This TCR beta chain emerged from a study of beta chain features in type 1 diabetes. This CDR3 spans 15 amino acids. Trimming removed 1 base from V and 2 bases from J, with 12 bases in between. Germline V lookup: CDR1 SGDLS, CDR2 YYNGEE. The sequenced template was cDNA made from the entire isolated RNA. TCRdb's copy holds only in-frame clones and misses some; the assay was immunoSEQ multiplex PCR. This sample carries 450,000 to 600,000 clones, roughly 31% of them seen once, and the ten largest clones take around 0.065%. The chain recombines TRBV9 with TRBJ1-1; no clear D gene. Material: naive CD4+ T cells from blood. The receptor comes from a man aged 18 to 35 in good health. The CDR3 nucleotides are TGTGCCAGCAGCGTACCCGGAGGAGCCAACACTGAAGCTTTCTTT. Protein product: CASSVPGGANTEAFF.